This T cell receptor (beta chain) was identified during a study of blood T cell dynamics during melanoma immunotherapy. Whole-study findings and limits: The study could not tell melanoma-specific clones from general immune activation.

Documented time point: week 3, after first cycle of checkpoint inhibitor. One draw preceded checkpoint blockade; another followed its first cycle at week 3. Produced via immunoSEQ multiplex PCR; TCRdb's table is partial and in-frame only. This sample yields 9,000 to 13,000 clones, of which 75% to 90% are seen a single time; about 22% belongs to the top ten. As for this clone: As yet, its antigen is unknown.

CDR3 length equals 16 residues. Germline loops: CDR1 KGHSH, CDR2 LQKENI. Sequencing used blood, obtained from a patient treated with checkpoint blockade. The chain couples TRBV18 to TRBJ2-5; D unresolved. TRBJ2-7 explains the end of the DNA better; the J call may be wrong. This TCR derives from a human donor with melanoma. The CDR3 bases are TGTGCCAGCAGCTCCCTCCACCAGGCCGCAGGAGCCGAGCAGTACTTC. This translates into CASSSLHQAAGAEQYF.